The present T cell receptor (beta chain) was sequenced within a study of siplizumab effects on memory and regulatory T cells. General study points: The apparent diversity of naive T cells exceeded that of memory cells, and naive T cells seemed to make a major contribution to the alloresponse. Reactions containing siplizumab showed mappable alloreactive CD4+ clones averaging approximately 74% Treg-derived, versus about 27% in controls.

Trimming removed 6 bases at V and 0 bases at J, with 8 bases between. Germline lookup yields CDR1 ENHRY and CDR2 SYGVKD. The CDR3 length is 14 residues. In regard to this clone: The antigen remains unidentified.

Data came from immunoSEQ multiplex PCR; TCRdb stores just in-frame clones and leaves some out. In the table there are more than 85,000 clones, 85% to 90% of which are singletons. The sequence derives from a human donor in good health. The sequenced material came from CD4+ T cells sorted from blood. This chain uses TRBV10-3 with TRBJ1-4; D unresolved. The CDR3 region is CAISLTATNEKLFF. CDR3 in DNA: TGTGCCATCAGCCTCACTGCAACTAATGAAAAACTGTTTTTT.